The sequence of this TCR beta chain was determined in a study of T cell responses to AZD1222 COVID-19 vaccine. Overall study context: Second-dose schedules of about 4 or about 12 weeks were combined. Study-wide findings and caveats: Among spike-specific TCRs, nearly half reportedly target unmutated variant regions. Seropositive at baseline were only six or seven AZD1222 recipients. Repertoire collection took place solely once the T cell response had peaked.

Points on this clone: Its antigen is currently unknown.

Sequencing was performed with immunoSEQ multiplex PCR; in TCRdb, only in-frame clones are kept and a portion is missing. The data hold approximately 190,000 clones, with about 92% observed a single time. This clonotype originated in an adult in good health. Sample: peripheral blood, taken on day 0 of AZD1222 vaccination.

The CDR3 nucleotides read TGTGCTAGTGCGCCCTTATTTAGCATCTCTGGAAACACCATATATTTT. Residues: CASAPLFSISGNTIYF. The chain employs TRBV12-5 and TRBJ1-3; D remains ambiguous. Trimming left V 7 bases short and J 0 bases short, with 16 bases between. The CDR3 runs to 16 residues. CDR1 LGHNT and CDR2 FRNRAP come from the germline V gene.